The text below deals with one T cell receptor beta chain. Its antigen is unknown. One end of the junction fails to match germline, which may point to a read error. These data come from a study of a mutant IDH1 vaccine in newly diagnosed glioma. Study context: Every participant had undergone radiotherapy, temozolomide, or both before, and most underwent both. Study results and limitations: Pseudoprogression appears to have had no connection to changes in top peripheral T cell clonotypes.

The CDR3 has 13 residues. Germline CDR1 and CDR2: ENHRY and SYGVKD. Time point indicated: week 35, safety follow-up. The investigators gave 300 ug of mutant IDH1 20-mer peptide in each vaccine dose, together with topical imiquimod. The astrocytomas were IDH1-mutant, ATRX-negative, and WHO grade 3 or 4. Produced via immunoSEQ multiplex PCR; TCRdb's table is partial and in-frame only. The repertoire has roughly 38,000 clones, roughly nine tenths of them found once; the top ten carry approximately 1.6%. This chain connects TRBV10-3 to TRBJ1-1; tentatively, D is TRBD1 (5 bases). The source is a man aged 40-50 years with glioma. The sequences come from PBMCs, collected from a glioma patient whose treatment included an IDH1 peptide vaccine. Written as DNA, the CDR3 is TGTGCCGTCAGTGGGGGGTACAACACTGAAGCTTTCTTT. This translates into CAVSGGYNTEAFF.